Below, 29 T cell receptor beta chains from the same sample are listed, as sequenced in a study of cytomegalovirus exposure and HLA in healthy donors. A multiplex PCR was run with 60 Vbeta primers and 13 Jbeta primers. TCRdb's table, derived via immunoSEQ multiplex PCR, lists solely in-frame clones and lacks some. The data contain around 150,000 clones, approximately 91% of them singletons. The specimen was PBMCs. The receptors come from a woman aged 40 to 55 in good health and CMV-seronegative.

The chain links TRBV5-4 to TRBJ2-2; 15 bases line up with TRBD2. Per germline, CDR1 SGHNT and CDR2 YYREEE (reference sequence). Trimming cost V 6 bases and J 0 bases; bases outside gene matches: 3. This CDR3 spans 17 amino acids. CDR3 region: CASTGLAGGANTGELFF. Here the CDR3 DNA reads TGTGCCAGCACGGGACTAGCGGGAGGCGCGAACACCGGGGAGCTGTTTTTT.

In its sample, this clone was seen a few times. V is TRBV4-1 and J is TRBJ2-7, with a weak D call TRBD2 (6 bases). Trimming left V 6 bases short and J 0 bases short, with 18 bases between. The germline gives CDR1 MGHRA, CDR2 YSYEKL. The CDR3 is 16 amino acids. Here the CDR3 reads CASSLSGLPSSYEQYF. CDR3 in DNA: TGCGCCAGCAGTTTATCGGGACTTCCCAGCTCCTACGAGCAGTACTTC.

J is TRBJ2-3 and V is TRBV7-9; D unclear. V lost 5 bases, J lost 0 bases, and 3 bases lay in between. CDR1 and CDR2 from the germline V gene are SEHNR and FQNEAQ (reference sequence). The CDR3 covers 12 residues. The CDR3 DNA sequence: TGTGCCAGCAGCGCGAGCACAGATACGCAGTATTTT. This translates into CASSASTDTQYF.

This chain joins TRBV5-4 and TRBJ1-3, with D unresolved. V lost 4 bases and J 10 bases, leaving 9 bases between the germline ends. The CDR3 has 11 residues. CDR1 and CDR2 from the germline V gene are SGHNT and YYREEE (reference sequence). CDR3 in amino acids: CASSAPGTIYF. CDR3 coding DNA: TGTGCCAGCAGCGCCCCAGGAACCATATATTTT.

This rearrangement joins TRBV6-5 to TRBJ1-3; no clear D. Trimming cost V 2 bases and J 0 bases, with 5 bases left between them. The CDR3 spans 14 residues. CDR1 is MNHEY, CDR2 SVGAGI, per germline. The CDR3 spells CASSYRGSGNTIYF. The CDR3 DNA follows: TGTGCCAGCAGTTACCGGGGCTCTGGAAACACCATATATTTT.

The V gene is TRBV5-5, the J gene TRBJ2-1; a weak D match, TRBD2 (6 bases). Trimming removed 5 bases from V and 0 bases from J, with 12 bases in between. The length of the CDR3 is 15 residues. Per the germline V gene, CDR1 is SGHKS and CDR2 is YYEKEE (reference sequence). This chain's CDR3 is CASSYGGSSYNEQFF. In DNA form, the CDR3 reads TGTGCCAGCAGTTACGGGGGAAGCTCCTACAATGAGCAGTTCTTC.

The chain uses TRBV6-1 and TRBJ2-7, with 9 bases that match TRBD2. Germline loops: CDR1 MNHNS, CDR2 SASEGT. The CDR3 sequence is 15 residues long. The ends lost 1 base at V and 1 base at J; junction bases unmatched: 2. CDR3: CASSEGLAESYEQYF. As DNA, the CDR3 is TGTGCCAGCAGTGAAGGACTAGCGGAATCCTACGAGCAGTACTTC.

The chain carries TRBV10-3 and TRBJ1-2; TRBD1 is a possible D gene (5 bases). The CDR3 extends over 14 amino acids. With 6 bases removed from V and 6 bases from J, the gap between germline ends came to 17 bases. Germline CDR1 is ENHRY and CDR2 is SYGVKD. As DNA, the CDR3 is TGTGCCATCAGGGTGGGGCTGCCCCTGGATGGCTACACCTTC. As protein: CAIRVGLPLDGYTF.

CDR3 DNA: TGTGCCAGCAGCGTGGGGCAGGGAACCTATGGCTACACCTTC. This gives the protein CASSVGQGTYGYTF. The genes are TRBV9 and TRBJ1-2, with D possibly being TRBD1 (5 bases). Germline values: CDR1 SGDLS, CDR2 YYNGEE. The CDR3 extends over 14 amino acids. V was shortened by 2 bases and J by 4 bases, with 12 bases between the two germline ends. Using reference TRBV9 and TRBJ1-2 for the parts outside the CDR3, the full variable domain is DSGVTQTPKHLITATGQRVTLRCSPRSGDLSVYWYQQSLDQGLQFLIQYYNGEERAKGNILERFSAQQFPDLHSELNLSSLELGDSALYFCASSVGQGTYGYTFGSGTRLTVV.

The chain employs TRBV2 and TRBJ2-5; D perhaps matches TRBD1 (5 bases). The CDR3 consists of 14 residues. The ends were cut back, 4 bases at V and 5 bases at J, with 14 bases in the middle. Germline assignment: CDR1 SNHLY and CDR2 FYNNEI. CDR3 DNA sequence: TGTGCCAGCAGTGGTAGGACATCAGGGGAGACCCAGTACTTC. Amino acid sequence: CASSGRTSGETQYF.

The rearrangement joins TRBV11-3 to TRBJ2-5; D is perhaps TRBD2 (6 bases). The V gene's germline CDR1 is SGHNT and CDR2 YENEEA. Trimming stripped 3 bases from V and 5 bases from J, with 7 bases between. CDR3 length: 12 residues. The CDR3 loop reads CASSFGGETQYF. In nucleotides, the CDR3 is TGTGCCAGCAGCTTTGGGGGGGAGACCCAGTACTTC.

This clone was found once. The V call is TRBV11-3, the J call TRBJ2-5, with D possibly being TRBD2 (5 bases). CDR3 size: 15 residues. The V gene's germline CDR1 is SGHNT and CDR2 YENEEA. V gave up 1 base and J gave up 3 bases, with 12 bases separating them. CDR3 in amino acids: CASSLGTTTKETQYF. In DNA form, the CDR3 reads TGTGCCAGCAGCTTAGGGACGACTACGAAAGAGACCCAGTACTTC.

The chain combines TRBV4-2 with TRBJ2-5, with 7 bases matching TRBD1. The closer fit of TRBJ2-7 to the DNA end suggests the J call may be wrong. The CDR3 totals 17 residues. CDR1 is LGHNA, CDR2 YNFKEQ, per germline. The CDR3 DNA reads as TGTGCCAGCAGCCACCCTAAAGGGGGCCTAGTGCGCTACGAGCAGTACTTC. It specifies CASSHPKGGLVRYEQYF.

The V gene is TRBV6-6, the J gene TRBJ2-7, with D unclear. Germline V gene lookup returns CDR1 MNHNY and CDR2 SVGAGI (reference sequence). The V end was cut by 6 bases, the J end by 4 bases, with 16 bases between. This CDR3 has 14 residues. CDR3 DNA sequence: TGTGCCAGCAGCCAAGTAGGTACGCGGTACGAGCAGTACTTC. Translating it yields CASSQVGTRYEQYF.

The chain has TRBV7-6 and TRBJ2-7, with 10 nucleotides matching TRBD2. Trimming took 1 base from V and 2 from J; bases not matched to a gene: 11. The CDR3 length is 18 residues. Germline values: CDR1 SGHVS, CDR2 FNYEAQ. The chain's CDR3 is CASSLGSSSGRVTYEQYF. The CDR3 DNA is TGTGCCAGCAGCTTAGGGAGTTCTAGCGGGAGAGTCACCTACGAGCAGTACTTC.

This clone was seen once. The chain recombines TRBV18 with TRBJ1-5; D is possibly TRBD1 (6 bases). The V gene lost 5 bases and the J gene lost 4 bases, with 6 bases spanning the gap. The CDR3 runs to 12 residues. Looked up from germline, CDR1 is KGHSH and CDR2 is LQKENI. The CDR3 here is CASSTGNQPQHF. CDR3 in DNA: TGTGCCAGCTCAACAGGGAATCAGCCCCAGCATTTT.

This rearrangement joins TRBV6-1 to TRBJ1-4; D may be TRBD1 (5 bases). Germline V gene data show CDR1 as MNHNS and CDR2 as SASEGT. V was pared by 7 bases and J by 0 bases, with 12 bases between. This CDR3 contains 15 residues. The CDR3: CASTIQVATNEKLFF. CDR3 DNA: TGTGCCAGCACCATACAGGTCGCAACTAATGAAAAACTGTTTTTT.

The J gene is TRBJ1-5, the V gene TRBV7-8, with TRBD1 as a possible D gene (6 bases). V lost 2 bases and J lost 5, with 10 bases in between. There are 14 residues in the CDR3. The V gene's germline CDR1 is SGHVS and CDR2 FQNEAQ. The CDR3 spells CASSLRNRDQPQHF. Here the CDR3 DNA reads TGTGCCAGCAGCTTAAGAAACAGGGATCAGCCCCAGCATTTT.

The CDR3 reads CASSLTGLAGGSPLHF. DNA for the CDR3: TGTGCCAGCAGCTTAACGGGGTTAGCAGGGGGTTCACCCCTCCACTTT. V gene TRBV7-8 combines with J gene TRBJ1-6; the match to TRBD1 covers 7 bases. The length of the CDR3 is 16 residues. The ends lost 2 bases at V and 9 bases at J; junction bases unmatched: 10. In germline, CDR1 is SGHVS, CDR2 FQNEAQ. The full variable domain, with the rest looked up from reference TRBV7-8 and TRBJ1-6, is GAGVSQSPRYKVAKRGQDVALRCDPISGHVSLFWYQQALGQGPEFLTYFQNEAQLDKSGLPSDRFFAERPEGSVSTLKIQRTQQEDSAVYLCASSLTGLAGGSPLHFGNGTRLTVT.

This rearrangement joins TRBV2 to TRBJ2-7; 7 bases line up with TRBD2. The CDR3 spans 13 residues. Trimming removed 6 bases from V and 5 bases from J; junction bases left unmatched: 7. CDR1 and CDR2 (germline): SNHLY, FYNNEI. CDR3 DNA sequence: TGTGCCAGCAGAGCCGGACTAGTGCACGAGCAGTACTTC. It yields the protein CASRAGLVHEQYF.

The V call is TRBV9, the J call TRBJ2-7, with D possibly being TRBD1 (5 bases). Trimming removed 3 bases from V and 0 bases from J, with 10 bases in between. The CDR3 sequence is 14 residues long. CDR1 and CDR2 from the germline V gene are SGDLS and YYNGEE. CDR3 bases: TGTGCCAGCAGCGCCGACAGTACCTCCTACGAGCAGTACTTC. Encoded protein: CASSADSTSYEQYF.

V gene TRBV29-1 combines with J gene TRBJ1-1; TRBD1 agrees at 11 bases. Looked up from germline, CDR1 is SQVTM and CDR2 is ANQGSEA. After removal of 7 bases from V and 5 bases from J, the junction contained 12 bases not matched to a gene. The CDR3 sequence is 15 residues long. CDR3 nucleotides: TGCAGCGGCACCGGCCTCGGACAGGGGGCAACTGAAGCTTTCTTT. It specifies CSGTGLGQGATEAFF.

V usage is TRBV9 and J usage is TRBJ1-3, with 9 bases aligning to TRBD1. Germline assignment: CDR1 SGDLS and CDR2 YYNGEE. With 4 bases clipped from V and 4 bases from J, the junction kept 3 bases outside the gene matches. This CDR3 region has 14 residues. CDR3: CASSHRGQGNTIYF. CDR3 nucleotide sequence: TGTGCCAGCAGCCACAGGGGGCAAGGAAACACCATATATTTT.

The V and J genes are TRBV5-1 and TRBJ1-1; D is ambiguous. Trimming removed 4 bases at V and 0 bases at J, with 7 bases between. This CDR3 has 13 amino acids. CDR1 and CDR2 (germline): SGHRS, YFSETQ. CDR3 sequence (DNA): TGCGCCAGCAGCCCCAGGATGAACACTGAAGCTTTCTTT. It specifies CASSPRMNTEAFF.

The rearrangement uses TRBV5-1 and TRBJ2-5; no reliable D call. The V gene lost 4 bases and the J gene lost 3 bases, with 10 bases spanning the gap. CDR3 length: 13 amino acids. The V gene's germline CDR1 is SGHRS and CDR2 YFSETQ. The CDR3 reads CASSKNQEETQYF. CDR3 coding DNA: TGCGCCAGCAGCAAGAACCAGGAAGAGACCCAGTACTTC.

This chain uses TRBV5-4 with TRBJ1-2; 7 nucleotides line up with TRBD1. This CDR3 is 14 amino acids long. In germline, CDR1 is SGHNT, CDR2 YYREEE (reference sequence). The junction had 3 bases not matched to a gene; V was cut back by 4 bases and J by 0 bases. In DNA form, the CDR3 reads TGTGCCAGCAGCCGGCAGGGGGCTAACTATGGCTACACCTTC. Encoded protein: CASSRQGANYGYTF.

The V call is TRBV6-5, the J call TRBJ1-6; TRBD1 matches 7 bases. Looked up from germline, CDR1 is MNHEY and CDR2 is SVGAGI. There are 16 residues in the CDR3. After removal of 0 bases from V and 8 bases from J, the junction contained 7 bases not matched to a gene. CDR3 in DNA: TGTGCCAGCAGTTACTCGACCTGGGACAGTTATTCACCCCTCCACTTT. It specifies CASSYSTWDSYSPLHF.

The chain recombines TRBV5-1 with TRBJ1-2; 10 nucleotides agree with TRBD1. CDR3 size: 16 residues. Germline assignment: CDR1 SGHRS and CDR2 YFSETQ. V dropped 5 bases and J dropped 3; count of bases not matched to a gene: 10. This CDR3 is CASSSIPGTGDYGYTF. As DNA, the CDR3 is TGCGCCAGCAGTTCCATCCCCGGGACAGGGGACTATGGCTACACCTTC.

V is TRBV7-9 and J is TRBJ1-2; possible D gene TRBD1, 5 bases. Germline V gives CDR1 SEHNR, CDR2 FQNEAQ (reference sequence). With 7 bases removed from V and 7 bases from J, the gap between germline ends came to 19 bases. The CDR3 is 14 residues long. CDR3 bases: TGTGCCAGCACCTATTCGGAGGGGAGTAGTGGCTACACCTTC. Amino acids: CASTYSEGSSGYTF. Full variable domain (remainder filled in from reference TRBV7-9 and TRBJ1-2): DTGVSQNPRHKITKRGQNVTFRCDPISEHNRLYWYRQTLGQGPEFLTYFQNEAQLEKSRLLSDRFSAERPKGSFSTLEIQRTEQGDSAMYLCASTYSEGSSGYTFGSGTRLTVV.